This TCR beta chain was found in a study of blood T cell repertoires in COVID-19. Study background: Whether acute or convalescent, the COVID-19 samples came from the United States, Italy and Spain.

Per the study methods: Reference gene primers were amplified, and this amplification served to estimate nucleated cell counts. TCRdb's table, derived via immunoSEQ multiplex PCR, lists solely in-frame clones and lacks some. V, J and clone size reflect that table, while D and trimming were determined from the DNA. This table has fewer than 50,000 clones, almost 85% appearing once. Sequenced: peripheral blood. This TCR derives from a human donor in a cohort sampled during active COVID-19.

The DNA of the CDR3 is TGCGCCAGCAGCCAAGATCGAAGGGGGAACTATGGCTACACCTTC. Its translation: CASSQDRRGNYGYTF. The chain recombines TRBV4-1 with TRBJ1-2; maybe TRBD1 (6 bases). CDR3 length equals 15 residues. Trimming removed 0 bases at V and 2 bases at J, with 10 bases between. Germline V gene data show CDR1 as MGHRA and CDR2 as YSYEKL.